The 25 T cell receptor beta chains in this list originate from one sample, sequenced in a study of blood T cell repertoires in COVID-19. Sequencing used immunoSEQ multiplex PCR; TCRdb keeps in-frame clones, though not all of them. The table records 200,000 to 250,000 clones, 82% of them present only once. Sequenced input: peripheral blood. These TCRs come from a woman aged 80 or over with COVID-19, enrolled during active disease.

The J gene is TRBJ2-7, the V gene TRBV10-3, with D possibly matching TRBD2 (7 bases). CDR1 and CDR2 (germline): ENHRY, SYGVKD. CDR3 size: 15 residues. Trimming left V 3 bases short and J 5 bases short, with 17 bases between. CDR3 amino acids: CAISEGGGRGDEQYF. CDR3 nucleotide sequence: TGTGCCATCAGTGAAGGGGGGGGGCGCGGTGACGAGCAGTACTTC.

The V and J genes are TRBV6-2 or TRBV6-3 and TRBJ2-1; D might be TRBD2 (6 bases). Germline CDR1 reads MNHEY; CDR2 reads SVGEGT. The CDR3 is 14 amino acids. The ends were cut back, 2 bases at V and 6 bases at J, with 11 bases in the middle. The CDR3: CASSYGSGVNEQFF. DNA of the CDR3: TGTGCCAGCAGTTACGGTAGCGGAGTCAATGAGCAGTTCTTC.

The CDR3 DNA reads as TGTGCCAGTTCGAGAACCGGGACTTCATACACTGAAGCTTTCTTT. Its translation: CASSRTGTSYTEAFF. The J gene is TRBJ1-1, the V gene TRBV28; tentatively, D is TRBD1 (5 bases). Germline lookup yields CDR1 MDHEN and CDR2 SYDVKM. With 9 bases removed from V and 3 bases from J, the gap between germline ends came to 20 bases. This CDR3 comprises 15 residues.

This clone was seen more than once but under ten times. The DNA of the CDR3 is TGTGCCAGCTCAAAGACAGGGACCGAGAACACTGAAGCTTTCTTT. Translating it yields CASSKTGTENTEAFF. V and J are TRBV18 and TRBJ1-1; 7 bases line up with TRBD1. The CDR3 sequence is 15 residues long. Germline V gene sequence: CDR1 KGHSH, CDR2 LQKENI. The junction had 7 bases not matched to a gene; V was cut back by 5 bases and J by 1 base.

CDR3 sequence reads: CATSETNQETQYF. Written as DNA, the CDR3 is TGTGCCACCAGTGAGACAAACCAAGAGACCCAGTACTTC. The rearrangement joins TRBV24-1 to TRBJ2-5; D not certain. The CDR3 runs 13 residues. Germline V gene lookup returns CDR1 KGHDR and CDR2 SFDVKD. V was trimmed by 4 bases and J by 0 bases, leaving 5 bases between them.

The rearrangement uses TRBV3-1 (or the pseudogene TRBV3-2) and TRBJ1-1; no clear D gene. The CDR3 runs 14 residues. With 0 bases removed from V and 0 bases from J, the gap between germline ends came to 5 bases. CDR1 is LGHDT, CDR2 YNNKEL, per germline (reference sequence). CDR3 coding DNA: TGTGCCAGCAGCCAAGAACTAGTGAACACTGAAGCTTTCTTT. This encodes CASSQELVNTEAFF.

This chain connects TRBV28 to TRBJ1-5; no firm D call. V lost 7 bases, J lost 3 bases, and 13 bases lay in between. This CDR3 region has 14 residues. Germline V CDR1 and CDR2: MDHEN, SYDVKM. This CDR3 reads CASTSNLNNQPQHF. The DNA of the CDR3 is TGTGCCAGCACATCCAACTTAAACAATCAGCCCCAGCATTTT.

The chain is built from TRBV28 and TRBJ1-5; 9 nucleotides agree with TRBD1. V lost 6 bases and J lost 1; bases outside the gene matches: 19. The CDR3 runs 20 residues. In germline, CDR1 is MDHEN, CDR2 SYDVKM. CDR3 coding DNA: TGTGCCAGCAGGCAATTTCTACAGGGGGCCGATTGGGAAAGCAATCAGCCCCAGCATTTT. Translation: CASRQFLQGADWESNQPQHF.

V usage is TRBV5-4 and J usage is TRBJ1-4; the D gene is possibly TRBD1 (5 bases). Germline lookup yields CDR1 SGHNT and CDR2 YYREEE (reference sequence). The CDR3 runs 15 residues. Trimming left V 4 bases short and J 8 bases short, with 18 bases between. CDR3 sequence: CASSPTGSFGEKLFF. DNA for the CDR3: TGTGCCAGCAGCCCAACAGGAAGCTTTGGGGAAAAACTGTTTTTT. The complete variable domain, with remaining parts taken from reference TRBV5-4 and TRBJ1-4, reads ETGVTQSPTHLIKTRGQQVTLRCSSQSGHNTVSWYQQALGQGPQFIFQYYREEENGRGNFPPRFSGLQFPNYSSELNVNALELDDSALYLCASSPTGSFGEKLFFGSGTQLSVL.

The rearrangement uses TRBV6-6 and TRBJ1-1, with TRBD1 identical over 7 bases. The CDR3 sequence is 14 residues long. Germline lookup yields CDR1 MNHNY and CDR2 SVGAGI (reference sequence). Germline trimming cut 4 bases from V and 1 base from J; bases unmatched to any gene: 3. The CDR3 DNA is TGTGCCAGCAGTTCTCGACAGGGGAACACTGAAGCTTTCTTT. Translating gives CASSSRQGNTEAFF.

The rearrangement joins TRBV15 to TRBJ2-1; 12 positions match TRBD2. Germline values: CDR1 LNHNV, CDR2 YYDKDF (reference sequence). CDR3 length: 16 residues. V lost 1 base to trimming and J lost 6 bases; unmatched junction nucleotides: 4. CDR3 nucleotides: TGTGCCACCAGCAGAGTGCTAGCGGGAGGGAGCAATGAGCAGTTCTTC. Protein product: CATSRVLAGGSNEQFF.

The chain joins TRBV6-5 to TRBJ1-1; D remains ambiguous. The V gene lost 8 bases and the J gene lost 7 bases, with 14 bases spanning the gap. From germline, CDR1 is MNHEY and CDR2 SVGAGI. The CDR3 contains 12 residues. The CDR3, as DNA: TGTGCCAGCGGGAGGGATGAGGGTGAAGCTTTCTTT. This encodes CASGRDEGEAFF.

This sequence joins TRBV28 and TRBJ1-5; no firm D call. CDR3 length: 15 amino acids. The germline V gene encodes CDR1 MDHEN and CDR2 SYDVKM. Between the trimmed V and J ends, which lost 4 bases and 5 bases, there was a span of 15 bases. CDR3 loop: CASSWAGGPHQPQHF. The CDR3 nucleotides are TGTGCCAGCAGTTGGGCAGGAGGCCCCCATCAGCCCCAGCATTTT.

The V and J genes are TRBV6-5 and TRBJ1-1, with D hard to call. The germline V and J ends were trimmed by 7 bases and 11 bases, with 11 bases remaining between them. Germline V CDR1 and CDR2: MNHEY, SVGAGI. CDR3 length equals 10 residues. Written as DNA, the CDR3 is TGTGCCAGCACCTCCGGTCGGGCTTTCTTT. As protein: CASTSGRAFF.

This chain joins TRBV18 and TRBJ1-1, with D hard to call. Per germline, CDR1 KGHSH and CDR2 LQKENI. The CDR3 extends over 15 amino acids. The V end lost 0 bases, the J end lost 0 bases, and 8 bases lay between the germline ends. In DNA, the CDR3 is TGTGCCAGCTCACCACCACGAGTCATGAACACTGAAGCTTTCTTT. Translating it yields CASSPPRVMNTEAFF.

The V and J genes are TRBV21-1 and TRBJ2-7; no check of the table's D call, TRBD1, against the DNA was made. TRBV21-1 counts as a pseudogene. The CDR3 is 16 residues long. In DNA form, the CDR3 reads TGTGCCAGCAGCACCCGGGGGGGGACAGGGGCCTACGAGCAGTACTTC. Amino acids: CASSTRGGTGAYEQYF.

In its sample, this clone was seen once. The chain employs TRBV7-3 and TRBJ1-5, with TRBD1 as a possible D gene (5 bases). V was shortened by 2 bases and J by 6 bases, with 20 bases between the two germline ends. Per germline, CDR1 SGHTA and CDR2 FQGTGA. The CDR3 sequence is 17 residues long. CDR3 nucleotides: TGTGCCAGCAGCTTATTCCACCCGGGGGGTGTGAGTCAGCCCCAGCATTTT. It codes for CASSLFHPGGVSQPQHF. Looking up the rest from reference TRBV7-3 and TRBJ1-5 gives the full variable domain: GAGVSQTPSNKVTEKGKYVELRCDPISGHTALYWYRQSLGQGPEFLIYFQGTGAADDSGLPNDRFFAVRPEGSVSTLKIQRTERGDSAVYLCASSLFHPGGVSQPQHFGDGTRLSIL.

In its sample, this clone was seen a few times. CDR3 sequence (DNA): TGTGCCAGTAGCGGACTAGCGGGAGGGTCTTTCTCCTACAATGAGCAGTTCTTC. Protein: CASSGLAGGSFSYNEQFF. This chain joins TRBV19 and TRBJ2-1; 15 bases fit TRBD2. The CDR3 has 18 residues. Germline trimming cut 6 bases from V and 0 bases from J; bases unmatched to any gene: 6. The germline V gene has CDR1 LNHDA and CDR2 SQIVND (reference sequence). The full variable domain, in which reference TRBV19 and TRBJ2-1 provide the parts outside the CDR3, is DGGITQSPKYLFRKEGQNVTLSCEQNLNHDAMYWYRQDPGQGLRLIYYSQIVNDFQKGDIAEGYSVSREKKESFPLTVTSAQKNPTAFYLCASSGLAGGSFSYNEQFFGPGTRLTVL.

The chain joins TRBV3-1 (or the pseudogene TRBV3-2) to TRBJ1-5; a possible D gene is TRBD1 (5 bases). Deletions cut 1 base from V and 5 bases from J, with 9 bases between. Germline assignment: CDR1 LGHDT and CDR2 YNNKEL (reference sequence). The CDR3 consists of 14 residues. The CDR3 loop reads CASSQAWGDQPQHF. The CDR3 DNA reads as TGTGCCAGCAGCCAAGCTTGGGGGGATCAGCCCCAGCATTTT.

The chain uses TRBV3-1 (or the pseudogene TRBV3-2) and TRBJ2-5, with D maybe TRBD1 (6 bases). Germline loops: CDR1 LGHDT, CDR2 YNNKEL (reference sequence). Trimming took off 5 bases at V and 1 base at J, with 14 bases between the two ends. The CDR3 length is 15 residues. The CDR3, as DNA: TGTGCCAGCAGCACCCGGTACAGGGTCCAAGAGACCCAGTACTTC. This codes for CASSTRYRVQETQYF.

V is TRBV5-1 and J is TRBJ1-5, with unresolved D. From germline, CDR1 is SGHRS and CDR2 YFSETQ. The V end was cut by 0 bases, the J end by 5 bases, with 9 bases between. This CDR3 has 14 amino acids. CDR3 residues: CASSLAAGDQPQHF. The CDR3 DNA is TGCGCCAGCAGCTTGGCGGCAGGCGATCAGCCCCAGCATTTT.

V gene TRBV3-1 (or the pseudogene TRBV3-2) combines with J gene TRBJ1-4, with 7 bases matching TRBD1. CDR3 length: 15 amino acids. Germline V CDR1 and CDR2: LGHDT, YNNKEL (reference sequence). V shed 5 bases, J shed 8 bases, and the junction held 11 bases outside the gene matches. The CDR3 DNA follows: TGTGCCAGCAGCTCCATAGGAACAGGGGAAGAAAAACTGTTTTTT. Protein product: CASSSIGTGEEKLFF.

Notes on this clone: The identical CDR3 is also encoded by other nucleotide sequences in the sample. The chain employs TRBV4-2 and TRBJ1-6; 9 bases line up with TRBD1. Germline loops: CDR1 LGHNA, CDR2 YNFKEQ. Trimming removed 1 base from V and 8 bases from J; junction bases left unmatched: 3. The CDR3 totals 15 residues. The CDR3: CASSQVGQGDSPLHF. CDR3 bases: TGTGCCAGCAGCCAAGTGGGACAGGGTGATTCACCCCTCCACTTT.

CDR3 sequence (DNA): TGTGCCAGCACCCCTCCCGGACAGAACACTGAAGCTTTCTTT. Residues: CASTPPGQNTEAFF. This chain links TRBV6-5 with TRBJ1-1; tentative D call: TRBD1 (5 bases). Trimming removed 7 bases at V and 1 base at J, with 13 bases between. The CDR3 consists of 14 residues. Germline V gene data show CDR1 as MNHEY and CDR2 as SVGAGI.

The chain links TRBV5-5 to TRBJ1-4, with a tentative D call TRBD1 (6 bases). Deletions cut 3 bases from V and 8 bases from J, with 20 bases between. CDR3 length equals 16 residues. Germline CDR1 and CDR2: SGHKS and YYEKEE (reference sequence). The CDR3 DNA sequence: TGTGCCAGCAGCTCAACTCTACAGGGCTTCGAGGAAAAACTGTTTTTT. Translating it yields CASSSTLQGFEEKLFF.